Listed below are T cell receptor beta chains from one sample, sequenced in a study of T cells in localized non-small cell lung cancer. Libraries were prepared by immunoSEQ multiplex PCR; TCRdb keeps only in-frame clonotypes and omits some of them. The profile shows 2,500 to 4,000 clones, about 25% of them singletons. The sample here was lung tumor tissue, taken before any cancer treatment. The receptors derive from a woman between 35 and 75 years old with stage I lung adenocarcinoma. Both conserved end residues are part of each CDR3. D genes are given only for firm matches. Size tells how often a clone was seen (once, few, many) or the class of an expanded clone, and some rows leave it out.

>TRBV28|TRBJ2-3|few|-|12
CASSPHTDTQYF
TGTGCCAGCAGTCCACACACAGATACGCAGTATTTT
>TRBV6-8|TRBJ1-1|medium-sized|-|17
CASSSHKTGMRNTEAFF
TGTGCCAGCAGTTCTCATAAGACCGGAATGAGGAACACTGAAGCTTTCTTT
>TRBV6-8|TRBJ2-3|-|TRBD2|14
CASRLSGGRDTQYF
TGTGCCAGCAGGCTTAGCGGGGGTAGAGATACGCAGTATTTT
>TRBV14|TRBJ2-3|-|-|15
CASSQPWPPADTQYF
TGTGCCAGCAGCCAACCGTGGCCGCCCGCAGATACGCAGTATTTT
>TRBV11-3|TRBJ1-1|-|-|14
CASSYLGEPTEAFF
TGTGCCAGCAGTTACCTGGGGGAGCCTACTGAAGCTTTCTTT
>TRBV29-1|TRBJ1-1|-|-|14
CSVVGEGVTWNAFF
TGCAGCGTTGTGGGGGAGGGTGTCACCTGGAATGCTTTCTTT
>TRBV5-1|TRBJ2-7|-|TRBD1|14
CASSGTGVWYEQYF
TGCGCCAGCAGCGGGACAGGGGTTTGGTACGAGCAGTACTTC
>TRBV11-3|TRBJ1-5|many|TRBD1|18
CASSPLGRGTIGNQPQHF
TGTGCCAGCAGCCCCCTGGGCAGGGGGACCATTGGCAATCAGCCCCAGCATTTT
>TRBV4-1|TRBJ1-2|-|-|14
CASSLSTVNYGYTF
TGCGCCAGCAGCCTTTCGACAGTAAACTATGGCTACACCTTC
>TRBV9|TRBJ1-3|few|-|17
CASSEGAGQTSGNTIYF
TGTGCCAGCAGCGAAGGGGCGGGACAAACATCTGGAAACACCATATATTTT
>TRBV11-3|TRBJ2-6|few|-|16
CASSPGEGSGANVLTF
TGTGCCAGCAGCCCGGGAGAGGGTTCTGGGGCCAACGTCCTGACTTTC
>TRBV6-8|TRBJ1-1|few|-|12
CASSSANTEAFF
TGTGCCAGCAGTTCGGCGAACACTGAAGCTTTCTTT
>TRBV6-8|TRBJ2-1|-|TRBD1|16
CASSPAGTGVYNEQFF
TGTGCCAGCAGTCCCGCCGGGACAGGGGTCTACAATGAGCAGTTCTTC
>TRBV23-1|TRBJ1-4|-|-|15
CASSRAGRTNEKLFF
TGCGCCAGCAGCCGGGCAGGGAGAACTAATGAAAAACTGTTTTTT
>TRBV15|TRBJ1-1|-|-|14
CATSRKSSPSGAFF
TGTGCCACCAGCAGAAAATCCTCCCCAAGTGGGGCTTTCTTT
>TRBV5-1|TRBJ1-4|-|-|15
CASSLGTVTNEKLFF
TGCGCCAGCAGCTTGGGGACAGTAACAAATGAAAAACTGTTTTTT
>TRBV6-8|TRBJ2-4|-|TRBD1|14
CATWRGDSKNIQYF
TGTGCCACCTGGAGAGGGGACAGCAAAAACATTCAGTACTTC
>TRBV19|TRBJ1-3|few|TRBD1|13
CASSNRGGNTIYF
TGTGCCAGTAGTAACAGGGGTGGAAACACCATATATTTT
>TRBV6-8|TRBJ1-6|medium-sized|-|20
CASSYPHEAGMSSYNSPLHF
TGTGCCAGCAGTTACCCCCACGAGGCCGGGATGAGCTCCTATAATTCACCCCTCCACTTT
>TRBV5-1|TRBJ1-1|-|-|17
CASSSNPAPGRVTEAFF
TGCGCCAGCAGCTCTAATCCGGCACCAGGTCGGGTCACTGAAGCTTTCTTT
>TRBV12-2|TRBJ2-1|few|-|14
CAISDGGGAYEQFF
TGTGCCATTAGCGACGGCGGGGGGGCCTATGAGCAGTTCTTC
>TRBV7-6|TRBJ2-5|-|TRBD2|17
CASSSGLAGPIQETQYF
TGTGCCAGCAGCTCGGGACTAGCGGGGCCGATACAAGAGACCCAGTACTTC
>TRBV6-8|TRBJ2-5|medium-sized|TRBD2|15
CASSYGGVRKETQYF
TGTGCCAGCAGTTACGGGGGGGTTCGGAAAGAGACCCAGTACTTC
>TRBV6-7|TRBJ2-3|few|-|13
CASSEVGGPPQYF
TGTGCCAGCAGTGAAGTGGGGGGGCCCCCGCAGTATTTT
>TRBV2|TRBJ2-1|-|TRBD1|15
CASSPGQGRYNEQFF
TGTGCCAGCAGCCCGGGACAGGGGCGATACAATGAGCAGTTCTTC
>TRBV4-1|TRBJ1-2|few|TRBD1|18
CASSQDQGGGTAVYGYTF
TGCGCCAGCAGCCAAGATCAGGGGGGTGGGACCGCGGTCTATGGCTACACCTTC
>TRBV11-3|TRBJ2-3|-|-|14
CASSFLHSSDTQYF
TGTGCCAGCAGCTTCCTTCACTCGTCAGATACGCAGTATTTT
>TRBV6-8|TRBJ1-1|-|TRBD1|14
CASSQRGQYTEAFF
TGTGCCAGCAGTCAGAGGGGGCAGTACACTGAAGCTTTCTTT
>TRBV11-3|TRBJ2-1|-|TRBD1|15
CASSSTGTGENSQFF
TGTGCCAGCAGCTCCACCGGGACAGGGGAAAATTCACAGTTCTTC
>TRBV11-3|TRBJ1-1|few|TRBD1|14
CASSTQGMNTEAFF
TGTGCCAGCAGCACACAGGGGATGAACACTGAAGCTTTCTTT
>TRBV6-8|TRBJ1-2|few|-|13
CASSFESLGGYTF
TGTGCCAGCAGCTTCGAAAGCTTGGGAGGCTACACCTTC
>TRBV6-8|TRBJ2-7|large|-|13
CAAHKHDSYEQYF
TGTGCCGCACATAAGCATGACTCCTACGAGCAGTACTTC
>TRBV9|TRBJ1-1|medium-sized|-|13
CASSEGMTTEAFF
TGTGCCAGCAGCGAAGGGATGACGACTGAAGCTTTCTTT
>TRBV11-3|TRBJ2-2|medium-sized|-|14
CASSLAGGTGELFF
TGTGCCAGCAGCTTGGCCGGGGGTACCGGGGAGCTGTTTTTT
>TRBV5-1|TRBJ2-7|-|-|16
CASSLDEENTGYEQYF
TGCGCCAGCAGCTTGGACGAGGAGAACACCGGCTACGAGCAGTACTTC
>TRBV19|TRBJ1-5|-|-|12
CASSMVSATQHF
TGTGCCAGTAGTATGGTCTCCGCCACCCAGCATTTT